This TCR beta chain was identified during a study of regulatory T cells in long-lasting Graves disease. Regarding this clonotype: No antigen is known for it.

Time point here: newly diagnosed GD, antithyroid drugs for less than 3 months. PBMC RNA was the source of the TCR library. Arm-PCR with iRepertoire HTBI primers amplified the CDR3 regions for these TCR beta libraries. TCRdb re-called the multiplex PCR reads through MiXCR, storing one row per CDR3 protein. The sample gives 580,000 or so distinct CDR3 sequences, about 16% of which show up once; around 13% is in the top ten. Study-level points and caveats: Comparison showed that persistent patients shared more public clonotypes (about 3,000) than new patients (966).

These data were also reused for a study on T cells in Graves' hyperthyroidism and ophthalmopathy. That paper adds: Researchers defined stable Graves' hyperthyroidism as no ophthalmopathy progression within 18 months. Used for diagnoses were clinical symptoms, serum thyroxine and TRAb, thyroid ultrasound and orbital computed tomography.

This TCR was recovered from a man between 18 and 29 years old with Graves disease. The sequencing here drew on peripheral blood mononuclear cells (PBMCs), taken at new diagnosis, from a patient treated with antithyroid drugs.

The chain's CDR3 is CASSPKTGLWTSGTKAGFF. The CDR3 region has the DNA TGTGCCAGCAGTCCGAAAACGGGCCTCTGGACTAGCGGGACCAAAGCGGGGTTCTTC. V is TRBV28 and J is TRBJ2-1; TRBD2 agrees at 12 bases. Germline-derived CDR1 and CDR2 are MDHEN and SYDVKM. The CDR3 loop spans 19 amino acids. V shed 5 bases, J shed 15 bases, and the junction held 26 bases outside the gene matches.